These T cell receptor beta chains were read from a single sample in a study of blood T cell repertoires in COVID-19. TCRdb's copy holds only in-frame clones and misses some; the assay was immunoSEQ multiplex PCR. Altogether some 180,000 clones are present, 88% being singletons, with the ten largest covering approximately 6%. Material: peripheral blood. The receptors here all came from a man between 35 and 55 years old with active or convalescent COVID-19. Both conserved end residues are trimmed from each CDR3.

j_call: TRBJ2-1
v_call: TRBV19
cdr3_aa: ASSITASGGPREQF

j_call: TRBJ2-7
v_call: TRBV7-8
cdr3_aa: ASTLGAYEQY

j_call: TRBJ2-7
v_call: TRBV11-2
cdr3_aa: ASSYGQGDLEQY

j_call: TRBJ2-7
v_call: TRBV29-1
cdr3_aa: SVEEGRQGNHEQY

j_call: TRBJ2-1
v_call: TRBV12-3/TRBV12-4
cdr3_aa: ASSLFPFNEQF

j_call: TRBJ2-2
v_call: TRBV5-1
cdr3_aa: ASSQEDRYSSNTGELF

j_call: TRBJ2-7
v_call: TRBV13
cdr3_aa: ASSKGLALIDSYEQY

j_call: TRBJ1-3
v_call: TRBV5-1
cdr3_aa: ASSPTGSSGNTIY

j_call: TRBJ1-6
v_call: TRBV2
cdr3_aa: ASIVAGNSPLH

j_call: TRBJ2-3
v_call: TRBV5-1
cdr3_aa: ASSLEGRGGDTQY

j_call: TRBJ2-1
v_call: TRBV24-1
cdr3_aa: ATSDPGGRGVNNEQF

j_call: TRBJ1-1
v_call: TRBV6-2/TRBV6-3
cdr3_aa: ASSFQGGAEAF

j_call: TRBJ1-1
v_call: TRBV27
cdr3_aa: ASSSPGQGTEAF

j_call: TRBJ2-2
v_call: TRBV6-1
cdr3_aa: ASSERVTNTGELF

j_call: TRBJ2-3
v_call: TRBV5-1
cdr3_aa: ASRNAGYPDTQY

j_call: TRBJ1-5
v_call: TRBV10-2
cdr3_aa: ASSEGGTGYNQPQH

j_call: TRBJ2-7
v_call: TRBV2
cdr3_aa: AISAGTSVGSTSYEQY